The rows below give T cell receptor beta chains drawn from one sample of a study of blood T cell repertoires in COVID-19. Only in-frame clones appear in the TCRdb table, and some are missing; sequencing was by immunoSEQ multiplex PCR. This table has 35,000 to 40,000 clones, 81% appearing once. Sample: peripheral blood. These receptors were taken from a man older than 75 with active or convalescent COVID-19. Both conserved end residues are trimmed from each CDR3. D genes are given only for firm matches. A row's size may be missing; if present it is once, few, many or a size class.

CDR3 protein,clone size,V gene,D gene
ASSPSGRYNEQF,.,TRBV5-8,TRBD2
SVSLGETQY,.,TRBV20-1,.
ASRTSGQETQY,.,TRBV30,TRBD2
ASSLTGDEQF,.,TRBV13,.
ASSSGSTKQF,.,TRBV7-9,.
ASSSGTYPRGTDTQY,once,TRBV7-8,.
ASCTGTAANYGYT,.,TRBV5-1,TRBD1
ASSPPTGVYGYT,.,TRBV18,TRBD1
ATPSSCSYNEQF,.,TRBV21-1,.
ASSQDQGRGGEKLF,.,TRBV4-2,.
ASSVAGGRYEQY,.,TRBV7-9,TRBD2
ASSLRGTGSSGANVLT,.,TRBV7-3,TRBD1
ASSPRTSGTQTQY,.,TRBV7-9,TRBD2
ASSLVADTYEQY,.,TRBV5-1,.
ASSPPRGEKLF,.,TRBV18,TRBD1
SVVIEEAEEQY,.,TRBV29-1,.
ASSRTRGEQY,.,TRBV7-3,.
SVEDTGGGPYEQY,.,TRBV29-1,TRBD2
ASSYSQEQY,.,TRBV6-5,.
ASSISGFSTDTQY,.,TRBV19,TRBD2
ASSSLGQLETQY,few,TRBV19,TRBD1
ASRERQGGQQAEQF,once,TRBV5-4,TRBD1
ATGGERTQY,.,TRBV15,TRBD2
ASSQESGAGTDTQY,.,TRBV4-1,TRBD2
ASSLGVVNYGYT,.,TRBV13,.
ASSQQRGTRYNEQF,once,TRBV7-2,TRBD2
ASSFLAPAEQY,.,TRBV12-3/TRBV12-4,.
ASSEARGSTEAF,.,TRBV6-1,.
ASSMEGGSYEQY,.,TRBV19,.
ASSSAGGPRLKETQY,.,TRBV27,TRBD2
ASSPGEKLF,.,TRBV19,.
ASSPIDGEAF,.,TRBV18,.
ASSEDPAGGPGEQF,.,TRBV6-1,TRBD2
ASSFAGALVQPQH,.,TRBV28,.